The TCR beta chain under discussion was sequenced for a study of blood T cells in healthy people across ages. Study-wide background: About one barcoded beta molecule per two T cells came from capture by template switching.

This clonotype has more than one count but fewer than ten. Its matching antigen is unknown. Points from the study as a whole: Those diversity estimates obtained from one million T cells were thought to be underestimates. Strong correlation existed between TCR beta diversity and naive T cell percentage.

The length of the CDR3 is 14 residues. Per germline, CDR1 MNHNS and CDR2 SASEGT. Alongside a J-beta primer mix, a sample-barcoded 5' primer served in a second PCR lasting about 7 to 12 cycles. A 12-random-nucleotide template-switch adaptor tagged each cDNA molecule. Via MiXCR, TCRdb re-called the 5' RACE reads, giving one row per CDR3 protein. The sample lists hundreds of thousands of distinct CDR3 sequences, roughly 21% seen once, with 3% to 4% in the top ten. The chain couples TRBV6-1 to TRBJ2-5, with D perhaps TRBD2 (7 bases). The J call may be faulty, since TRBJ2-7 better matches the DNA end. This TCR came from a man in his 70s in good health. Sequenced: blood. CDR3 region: CASIRRGGYYEQYF. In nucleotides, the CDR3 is TGTGCCAGCATAAGGAGGGGGGGGTACTACGAGCAGTACTTC.